A selection of T cell receptor beta chains follows, all from one sample in a study of T-cell memory formation after mild COVID-19. One entry per CDR3 protein results from TCRdb running MiXCR on the 5' RACE reads. The sample lists hundreds of thousands of distinct CDR3 sequences; about 20% were seen once. Sequences were obtained from PBMCs or a T cell subset sorted from them (not recorded which). The source of these receptors is an adult woman who had mild COVID-19 (a few samples of this study predate the infection). Cell type and time point are not known. CDR3s include the opening cysteine and the closing phenylalanine or tryptophan. Each record gives: D gene, V gene, J gene, CDR3 length, clone size, CDR3 protein, CDR3 DNA. The D gene is left open where the match is weak. Size is omitted from some rows. Given values are once, few, many or a class for expanded clones.

-,TRBV5-5,TRBJ2-5,13,many,CASSLGNQETQYF,TGTGCCAGCAGCTTAGGCAACCAAGAGACCCAGTACTTC
TRBD1,TRBV5-1,TRBJ2-7,14,few,CASRTGTGRYEQYF,TGCGCCAGCAGGACCGGGACAGGGAGATACGAGCAGTACTTC
TRBD1,TRBV12-3/TRBV12-4,TRBJ1-5,17,few,CASSFDPQGASNQPQHF,TGTGCCAGCAGTTTCGACCCACAGGGGGCTAGCAATCAGCCCCAGCATTTT
-,TRBV19,TRBJ2-5,16,few,CASSILGPDYQETQYF,TGTGCCAGTAGTATCTTGGGGCCGGACTACCAAGAGACCCAGTACTTC
TRBD2,TRBV3-1,TRBJ2-1,13,-,CASSPRREGEQFF,TGTGCCAGCAGCCCCCGGAGGGAGGGCGAGCAGTTCTTC
-,TRBV7-9,TRBJ2-7,13,few,CASSLWTSAEQYF,TGTGCCAGCAGCCTCTGGACTTCGGCCGAGCAGTACTTC
-,TRBV30,TRBJ2-1,15,few,CACRKGRMGSNEQFF,TGTGCCTGCAGGAAGGGGCGGATGGGTTCCAATGAGCAGTTCTTC
-,TRBV13,TRBJ2-4,14,-,CASSSELAKNIQYF,TGTGCCAGCAGCTCCGAATTAGCCAAAAACATTCAGTACTTC
TRBD1,TRBV18,TRBJ1-1,14,-,CASSPGQGYTEAFF,TGTGCCAGCAGTCCGGGACAGGGGTACACTGAAGCTTTCTTT
-,TRBV4-1,TRBJ1-1,14,-,CASRSWQGNTEAFF,TGCGCCAGCCGTTCATGGCAGGGGAACACTGAAGCTTTCTTT
TRBD1,TRBV2,TRBJ1-1,12,-,CASTTGGTEAFF,TGTGCCAGCACTACAGGGGGAACTGAAGCTTTCTTT
-,TRBV27,TRBJ2-1,17,-,CASSRPPDSVYYNEQFF,TGTGCCAGCAGCCGGCCTCCCGACAGCGTTTACTACAATGAGCAGTTCTTC
TRBD1,TRBV29-1,TRBJ2-7,16,-,CSVEGGLTGGSYEQYF,TGCAGCGTTGAAGGGGGATTGACAGGGGGTTCCTACGAGCAGTACTTC
-,TRBV29-1,TRBJ1-2,11,-,CSVRGTDGYTF,TGCAGCGTTCGGGGGACGGATGGCTACACCTTC
TRBD2,TRBV12-3/TRBV12-4,TRBJ2-1,16,-,CASLAQLASSYNEQFF,TGTGCCAGCTTGGCACAACTAGCGAGCTCCTACAATGAGCAGTTCTTC
TRBD2,TRBV7-9,TRBJ2-7,16,-,CASSETRASGSYEQYF,TGTGCCAGCAGCGAGACCCGGGCTAGCGGGAGCTACGAGCAGTACTTC
-,TRBV7-7,TRBJ2-5,14,-,CASSLGTRGETQYF,TGTGCTAGCAGCCTGGGAACGAGGGGGGAGACCCAGTACTTC
TRBD2,TRBV20-1,TRBJ2-3,17,many,CSATLGLAGDHTDTQYF,TGCAGTGCTACCCTTGGACTAGCGGGAGACCACACAGATACGCAGTATTTT
TRBD1,TRBV7-9,TRBJ2-6,17,few,CASSSTGGYTGANVLTF,TGTGCCAGCAGTTCAACAGGGGGGTACACTGGGGCCAACGTCCTGACTTTC
TRBD1,TRBV10-3,TRBJ1-1,19,few,CAISESVGRGTGLNTEAFF,TGTGCCATCAGTGAGTCGGTCGGACGAGGGACAGGGTTGAACACTGAAGCTTTCTTT
-,TRBV20-1,TRBJ2-5,13,-,CSARDPAGETQYF,TGCAGTGCTAGAGATCCGGCAGGAGAGACCCAGTACTTC
TRBD2,TRBV11-2,TRBJ2-1,15,-,CASSLGLAGGWKQFF,TGTGCCAGCAGCTTAGGGCTAGCGGGAGGGTGGAAGCAGTTCTTC
-,TRBV12-3/TRBV12-4,TRBJ2-1,15,-,CASSWGGGGYNEQFF,TGTGCCAGCAGTTGGGGGGGAGGGGGTTACAATGAGCAGTTCTTC
TRBD1,TRBV29-1,TRBJ1-1,13,-,CSVSRQGRTEAFF,TGCAGCGTTTCTAGACAGGGTCGAACTGAAGCTTTCTTT
TRBD1,TRBV15,TRBJ2-5,16,few,CATSRADWTGEETQYF,TGTGCCACCAGCAGAGCCGACTGGACAGGGGAAGAGACCCAGTACTTC
-,TRBV5-1,TRBJ1-2,13,few,CASSFMSQYGYTF,TGCGCCAGCAGCTTCATGTCCCAATATGGCTACACCTTC
-,TRBV12-3/TRBV12-4,TRBJ2-2,15,few,CASSLTRGYTGELFF,TGTGCCAGCAGTTTAACGAGGGGATACACCGGGGAGCTGTTTTTT
TRBD1,TRBV2,TRBJ1-1,14,-,CASSKGRGLTEAFF,TGTGCCAGCAGTAAAGGCAGGGGGCTTACTGAAGCTTTCTTT
TRBD1,TRBV5-6,TRBJ1-2,13,few,CASSLTGAHGYTF,TGTGCCAGCAGTTTAACAGGGGCGCATGGCTACACCTTC
-,TRBV6-1,TRBJ2-1,14,-,CASSEWGDGNEQFF,TGTGCCAGCAGTGAATGGGGGGACGGAAATGAGCAGTTCTTC
-,TRBV18,TRBJ2-1,17,-,CASSPPGAQLGYNEQFF,TGTGCCAGCTCACCCCCAGGGGCCCAGCTCGGTTACAATGAGCAGTTCTTC
-,TRBV4-1,TRBJ2-7,13,many,CASSQGAGYEQYF,TGCGCCAGCAGCCAAGGGGCAGGGTACGAGCAGTACTTC
-,TRBV3-1,TRBJ2-2,15,few,CASSIGRGYTGELFF,TGTGCCAGCAGCATAGGAAGGGGATACACCGGGGAGCTGTTTTTT
-,TRBV3-1,TRBJ2-5,16,few,CASSQRPGRRTETQYF,TGTGCCAGCAGCCAGAGACCGGGACGGAGGACAGAGACCCAGTACTTC
-,TRBV18,TRBJ2-6,15,-,CASSTGRSGANVLTF,TGTGCCAGCTCAACGGGGCGTTCTGGGGCCAACGTCCTGACTTTC
-,TRBV24-1,TRBJ2-1,14,-,CATSNTLTGWEQFF,TGTGCCACCAGTAATACTCTTACGGGTTGGGAGCAGTTCTTC
-,TRBV29-1,TRBJ1-1,12,-,CTGRDRTTEAFF,TGCACTGGGCGGGACCGAACGACTGAAGCTTTCTTT
-,TRBV5-1,TRBJ2-5,15,few,CASSTGVGEGETQYF,TGCGCCAGCAGCACCGGAGTAGGAGAGGGAGAGACCCAGTACTTC
-,TRBV5-1,TRBJ1-1,16,-,CASSLVGQGENTEAFF,TGCGCCAGCAGCTTGGTTGGGCAGGGCGAGAACACTGAAGCTTTCTTT
-,TRBV7-2,TRBJ1-4,14,few,CASSVRGGDEKLFF,TGTGCCAGCAGCGTCCGCGGGGGCGATGAAAAACTGTTTTTT
-,TRBV6-5,TRBJ2-1,13,few,CASSYSSLGMQFF,TGTGCCAGCAGTTACTCGAGTTTGGGGATGCAGTTCTTC
-,TRBV6-1,TRBJ1-5,15,-,CASSQRGNSNQPQHF,TGTGCCAGCAGCCAGAGGGGGAATAGCAATCAGCCCCAGCATTTT
-,TRBV24-1,TRBJ2-3,13,-,CATSDQGLDTQYF,TGTGCCACCAGTGACCAGGGGTTAGATACGCAGTATTTT
TRBD1,TRBV6-6,TRBJ1-2,13,few,CASSYQGADGYTF,TGTGCCAGCAGTTACCAGGGGGCGGATGGCTACACCTTC
-,TRBV4-1,TRBJ2-3,19,-,CASSQDTIQLRASTDTQYF,TGCGCCAGCAGCCAAGATACCATCCAGTTGAGGGCGAGCACAGATACGCAGTATTTT
-,TRBV2,TRBJ2-1,12,-,CAGGSAPNEQFF,TGTGCCGGGGGTTCAGCACCAAATGAGCAGTTCTTC
-,TRBV7-2,TRBJ2-5,13,-,CASSRTGFETQYF,TGTGCCAGCAGCCGAACAGGGTTCGAGACCCAGTACTTC
TRBD2,TRBV5-4,TRBJ2-2,15,few,CASSLFAGGVGELFF,TGTGCCAGCAGCTTATTCGCGGGAGGAGTCGGGGAGCTGTTTTTT
-,TRBV20-1,TRBJ1-4,15,-,CSALGALLANEKLFF,TGCAGTGCTTTAGGGGCCCTGCTGGCTAATGAAAAACTGTTTTTT
-,TRBV5-4,TRBJ1-2,15,-,CASSYVFEGNYGYTF,TGTGCCAGCAGCTATGTATTTGAGGGCAACTATGGCTACACCTTC
TRBD2,TRBV9,TRBJ2-7,17,-,CASSVGSSGGAGYEQYF,TGTGCCAGCAGCGTAGGCTCTAGCGGGGGGGCCGGGTACGAGCAGTACTTC
-,TRBV24-1,TRBJ1-5,13,-,CATSAGGNQPQHF,TGTGCCACCAGTGCTGGGGGGAATCAGCCCCAGCATTTT
-,TRBV25-1,TRBJ2-3,15,-,CASSNRVRSTDTQYF,TGTGCCAGCAGCAACCGGGTCCGAAGCACAGATACGCAGTATTTT
-,TRBV11-2,TRBJ2-2,16,-,CASSQRQALNTGELFF,TGTGCCAGCAGCCAACGACAGGCCTTGAACACCGGGGAGCTGTTTTTT
-,TRBV20-1,TRBJ1-2,14,few,CSAMIPGLHYGYTF,TGCAGTGCGATGATTCCGGGACTCCATTATGGCTACACCTTC
TRBD2,TRBV3-1,TRBJ2-7,16,few,CASSLGAKRGSYEQYF,TGTGCCAGCAGTCTAGGGGCCAAGCGGGGGTCCTACGAGCAGTACTTC
TRBD1,TRBV7-9,TRBJ1-4,14,-,CASSADRDNEKLFF,TGTGCCAGCAGCGCAGACAGGGACAATGAAAAACTGTTTTTT
-,TRBV4-1,TRBJ2-2,14,few,CASSAGEITGELFF,TGCGCCAGCAGCGCGGGTGAGATCACCGGGGAGCTGTTTTTT
TRBD1,TRBV12-3/TRBV12-4,TRBJ1-4,14,-,CASSPGQGTEKLFF,TGTGCCAGCAGCCCGGGACAGGGGACTGAAAAACTGTTTTTT